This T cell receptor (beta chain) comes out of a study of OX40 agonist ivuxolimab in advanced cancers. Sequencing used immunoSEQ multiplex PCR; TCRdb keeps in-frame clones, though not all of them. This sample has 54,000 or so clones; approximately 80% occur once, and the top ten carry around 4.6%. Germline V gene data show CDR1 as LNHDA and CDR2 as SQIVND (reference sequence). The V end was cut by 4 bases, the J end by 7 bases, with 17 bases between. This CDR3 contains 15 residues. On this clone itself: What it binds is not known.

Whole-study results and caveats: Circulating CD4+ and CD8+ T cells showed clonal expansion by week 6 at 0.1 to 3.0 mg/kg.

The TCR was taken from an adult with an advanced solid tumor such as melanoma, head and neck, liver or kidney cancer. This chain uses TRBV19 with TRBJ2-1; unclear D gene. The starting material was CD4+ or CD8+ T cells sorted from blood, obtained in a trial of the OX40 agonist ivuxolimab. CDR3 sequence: CASSTEAIGYNEQFF. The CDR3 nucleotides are TGTGCCAGTAGTACCGAAGCGATAGGGTATAATGAGCAGTTCTTC.